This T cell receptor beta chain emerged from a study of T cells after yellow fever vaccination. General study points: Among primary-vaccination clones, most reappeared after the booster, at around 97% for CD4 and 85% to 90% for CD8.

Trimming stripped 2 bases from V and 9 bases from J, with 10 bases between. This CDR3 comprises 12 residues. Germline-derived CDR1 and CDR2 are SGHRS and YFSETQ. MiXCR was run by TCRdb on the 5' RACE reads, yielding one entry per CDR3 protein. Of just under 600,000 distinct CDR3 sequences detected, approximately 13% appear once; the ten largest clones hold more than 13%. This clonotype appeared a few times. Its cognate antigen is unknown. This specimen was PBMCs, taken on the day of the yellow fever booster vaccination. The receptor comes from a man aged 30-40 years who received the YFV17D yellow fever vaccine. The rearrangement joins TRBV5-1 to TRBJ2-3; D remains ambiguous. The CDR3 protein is CASSLLMRTQYF. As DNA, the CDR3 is TGCGCCAGCAGCTTACTTATGCGGACGCAGTATTTT.